This entry is about one T cell receptor beta chain. The germline V gene encodes CDR1 LGHNA and CDR2 YNFKEQ. CDR3 length: 16 residues. Trimming left V 0 bases short and J 0 bases short, with 9 bases between. The data were produced by immunoSEQ multiplex PCR, yet TCRdb's version contains in-frame clones alone and is incomplete. This table has around 40,000 clones, 77% appearing once. The data belong to a study of PD-1 blockade in classical Hodgkin lymphoma. Overall study context: Patients received nivolumab 3 mg/kg intravenously every 2 weeks.

Time point of the sample: cycle 4 day 1 (C4D1), after more than five weeks of nivolumab. Every single patient, without exception, relapsed after autologous stem cell transplantation, and brentuximab vedotin exposure varied. The source is a human donor with classical Hodgkin lymphoma. J is TRBJ2-1 and V is TRBV4-2; maybe TRBD2 (5 bases). Source: peripheral blood mononuclear cells (PBMCs), taken before the fourth cycle of nivolumab. The CDR3 DNA follows: TGTGCCAGCAGCCAAGAGGAGGATCTCTCCTACAATGAGCAGTTCTTC. Amino acids: CASSQEEDLSYNEQFF.